The source of this TCR beta chain is a study of T-cell reconstitution after alpha-beta-depleted transplantation in children. Whole-study results and caveats: Surviving recipient cells, namely T cells and thymic progenitors, were the source of high day-60 TCRbeta diversity in some patients. At around two months after transplant, the alpha-beta T cells were reportedly derived from several hundred expanded clones that came from non-depleted graft cells. It was newly produced T cells that mostly accounted for T-cell counts and diversity one year after transplant.

The V gene lost 6 bases and the J gene lost 4 bases, with 15 bases spanning the gap. From germline, CDR1 is SQVTM and CDR2 ANQGSEA. The CDR3 contains 13 residues. Preparing the TCRbeta library involved the use of unique molecular identifiers. TCRdb reanalysed the PCR reads using MiXCR and keeps one entry per CDR3 protein. The data contain about 440,000 distinct CDR3 sequences, around two fifths of them seen just once; the ten biggest clones take up approximately 25%. This clonotype has ten or more counts. As yet, its antigen is unknown. Sequences were derived from PBMCs, sampled before TCRalphabeta/CD19-depleted stem cell transplant. This TCR was recovered from a girl between 2 and 10 years old with aplastic anemia, due to receive a stem cell transplant. The V and J genes are TRBV29-1 and TRBJ1-2, with a possible D match to TRBD1 (5 bases). The CDR3 DNA is TGCAGCGTGTGGGACCCACGGGCCTATGGCTACACCTTC. Translating gives CSVWDPRAYGYTF.